The next 8 T cell receptor beta chains were all read from a single sample in a study of PD-L1 blockade in urothelial cancer (dated by TCRdb to between 2016 and 2019). Sample time point, as interpreted from the label and publication: peripheral blood 6 weeks after treatment start. The receptor library was made with the immunoSEQ multiplex PCR assay. TCRdb provides this immuneACCESS table in a form limited to in-frame rearrangements. Some clones are lacking; in checked studies, under half of them reflect an unresolved V gene, and why the rest are absent is not known. The sample has some 41,000 clones on record, 85% of them singletons. The ten top clones hold 2.5% to 3% of the sample. The sample here was PBMCs, taken around atezolizumab (anti-PD-L1) treatment. These receptors were collected from a man between 65 and 85 years old with urothelial cancer.

The V and J genes are TRBV11-2 and TRBJ2-5; 8 bases are shared with TRBD2. This CDR3 contains 16 residues. Germline CDR1 is SGHAT and CDR2 is FQNNGV. Germline trimming cut 3 bases from V and 5 bases from J; bases unmatched to any gene: 11. CDR3 loop: CASSFLLREVQETQYF. CDR3 bases: TGTGCCAGCAGCTTTCTATTGCGGGAGGTTCAGGAGACCCAGTACTTC.

The rearrangement links TRBV18 to TRBJ1-5, with 7 bases that match TRBD1. J was trimmed by 4 bases and V by 5 bases; bases with no gene match: 8. CDR3 length equals 15 residues. Looked up from germline, CDR1 is KGHSH and CDR2 is LQKENI. CDR3 DNA: TGTGCCAGCTCATCAGGGACAGACCTTAATCAGCCCCAGCATTTT. Residues: CASSSGTDLNQPQHF.

This chain uses TRBV5-6 with TRBJ2-5; TRBD1 agrees at 7 bases. In germline, CDR1 is SGHDT, CDR2 YYEEEE. The junction had 10 bases not matched to a gene; V was cut back by 4 bases and J by 4 bases. This CDR3 has 15 residues. CDR3 DNA: TGTGCCAGCAGCCCAAGTAGGGGGCGGGCAGAGACCCAGTACTTC. Encoded protein: CASSPSRGRAETQYF. Based on the CDR3 plus reference TRBV5-6 and TRBJ2-5, the full variable domain is DAGVTQSPTHLIKTRGQQVTLRCSPKSGHDTVSWYQQALGQGPQFIFQYYEEEERQRGNFPDRFSGHQFPNYSSELNVNALLLGDSALYLCASSPSRGRAETQYFGPGTRLLVL.

This clone was observed a few times. The CDR3 bases are TGTGCCAGCAGTTCGGGACTAGCGGGAGCGGGCACCGGGGAGCTGTTTTTT. Translating gives CASSSGLAGAGTGELFF. V usage is TRBV27 and J usage is TRBJ2-2; 14 positions agree with TRBD2. Germline assignment: CDR1 MNHEY and CDR2 SMNVEV (reference sequence). CDR3 size: 17 residues. Trimming cost V 4 bases and J 4 bases; bases outside gene matches: 5.

The gene calls are TRBV5-4 and TRBJ1-5; unclear D gene. Trimming left V 1 base short and J 9 bases short, with 11 bases between. The length of the CDR3 is 13 residues. CDR1 and CDR2 from the germline V gene are SGHNT and YYREEE (reference sequence). CDR3 coding DNA: TGTGCCAGCAGCTTGTGGCCCCATCCGCCCCAGCATTTT. Its protein is CASSLWPHPPQHF. Together with reference TRBV5-4 and TRBJ1-5, the CDR3 gives the full variable domain: ETGVTQSPTHLIKTRGQQVTLRCSSQSGHNTVSWYQQALGQGPQFIFQYYREEENGRGNFPPRFSGLQFPNYSSELNVNALELDDSALYLCASSLWPHPPQHFGDGTRLSIL.

The rearrangement uses TRBV18 and TRBJ2-5, with D perhaps TRBD1 (6 bases). Trimming shortened V by 0 bases and J by 5 bases, and 16 bases separated the two germline ends. Germline V lookup: CDR1 KGHSH, CDR2 LQKENI. The CDR3 sequence is 16 residues long. Written as DNA, the CDR3 is TGTGCCAGCTCACCACCGAGCAGGGGAGTGGTCGAGACCCAGTACTTC. Amino acids: CASSPPSRGVVETQYF.

This clone has just one count. The V and J genes are TRBV5-1 and TRBJ2-7, with D unclear. Germline V CDR1 and CDR2: SGHRS, YFSETQ. CDR3 length equals 14 residues. Trimming left V 4 bases short and J 3 bases short, with 14 bases between. In DNA, the CDR3 is TGCGCCAGCAGCCTTGGGCTGACACTCTACGAGCAGTACTTC. Translation: CASSLGLTLYEQYF.

V usage is TRBV28 and J usage is TRBJ1-5; weak D call: TRBD1 (5 bases). V lost 7 bases and J lost 0, with 19 bases in between. Per the germline V gene, CDR1 is MDHEN and CDR2 is SYDVKM. CDR3 length: 17 residues. Here the CDR3 reads CASTPGVGQYSNQPQHF. In nucleotides, the CDR3 is TGTGCCAGCACCCCGGGGGTTGGACAATATAGCAATCAGCCCCAGCATTTT.